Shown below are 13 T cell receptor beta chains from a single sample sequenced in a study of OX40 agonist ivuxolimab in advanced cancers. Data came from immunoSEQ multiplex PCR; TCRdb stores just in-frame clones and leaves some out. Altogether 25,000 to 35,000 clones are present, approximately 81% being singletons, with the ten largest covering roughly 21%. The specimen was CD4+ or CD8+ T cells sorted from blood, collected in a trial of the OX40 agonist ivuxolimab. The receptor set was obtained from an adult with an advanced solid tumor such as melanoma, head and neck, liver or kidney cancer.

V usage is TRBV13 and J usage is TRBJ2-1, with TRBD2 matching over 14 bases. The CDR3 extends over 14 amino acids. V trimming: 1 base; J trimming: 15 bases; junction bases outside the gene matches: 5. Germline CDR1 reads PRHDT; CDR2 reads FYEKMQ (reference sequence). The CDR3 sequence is CASSLERLAGGLFF. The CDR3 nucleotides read TGTGCCAGCAGCTTAGAACGACTAGCGGGAGGGCTGTTCTTC.

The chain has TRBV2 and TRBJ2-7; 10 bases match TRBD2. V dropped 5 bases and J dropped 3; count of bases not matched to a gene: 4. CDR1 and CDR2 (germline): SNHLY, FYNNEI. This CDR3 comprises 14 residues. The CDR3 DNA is TGTGCCAGCAGTCCTAGCGGGGGTTTCTACGAGCAGTACTTC. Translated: CASSPSGGFYEQYF.

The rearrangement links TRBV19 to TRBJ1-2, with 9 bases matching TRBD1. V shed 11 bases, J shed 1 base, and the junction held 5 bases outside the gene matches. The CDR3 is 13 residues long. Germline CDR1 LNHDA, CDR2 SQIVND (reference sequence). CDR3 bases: TGTGCCGGCCGGGACAGGGATAACTATGGCTACACCTTC. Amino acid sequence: CAGRDRDNYGYTF.

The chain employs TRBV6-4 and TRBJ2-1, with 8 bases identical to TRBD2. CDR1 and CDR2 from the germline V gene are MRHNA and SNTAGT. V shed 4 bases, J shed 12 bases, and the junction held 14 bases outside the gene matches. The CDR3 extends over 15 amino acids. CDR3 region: CASSVETGPTSGQFF. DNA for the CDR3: TGTGCCAGCAGTGTCGAAACAGGGCCTACTAGCGGGCAGTTCTTC.

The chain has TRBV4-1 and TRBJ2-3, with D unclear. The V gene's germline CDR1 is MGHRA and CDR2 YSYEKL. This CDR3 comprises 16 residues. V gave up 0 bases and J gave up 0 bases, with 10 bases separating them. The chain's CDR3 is CASSQEGAPSTDTQYF. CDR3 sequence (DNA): TGCGCCAGCAGCCAAGAAGGAGCGCCCAGCACAGATACGCAGTATTTT.

CDR3 amino acids: CASSADSSANEKLFF. For the CDR3, the DNA is TGTGCCAGCAGCGCGGACAGTTCGGCTAATGAAAAACTGTTTTTT. The chain is built from TRBV9 and TRBJ1-4, with TRBD1 as a possible D gene (6 bases). The germline V gene encodes CDR1 SGDLS and CDR2 YYNGEE. The CDR3 has 15 amino acids. V was pared by 3 bases and J by 3 bases, with 12 bases between.

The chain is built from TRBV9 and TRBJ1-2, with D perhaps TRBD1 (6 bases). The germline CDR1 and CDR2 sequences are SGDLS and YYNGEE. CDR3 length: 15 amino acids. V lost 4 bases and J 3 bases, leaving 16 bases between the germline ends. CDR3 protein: CASSTPDRLYYGYTF. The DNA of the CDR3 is TGTGCCAGCAGCACTCCGGACAGACTATACTATGGCTACACCTTC.

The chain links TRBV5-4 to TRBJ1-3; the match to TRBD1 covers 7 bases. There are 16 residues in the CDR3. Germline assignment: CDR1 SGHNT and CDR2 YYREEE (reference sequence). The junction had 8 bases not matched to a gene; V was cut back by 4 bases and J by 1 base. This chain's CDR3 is CASSRVQGLSGNTIYF. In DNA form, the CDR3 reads TGTGCCAGCAGCAGAGTACAGGGGCTGTCTGGAAACACCATATATTTT.

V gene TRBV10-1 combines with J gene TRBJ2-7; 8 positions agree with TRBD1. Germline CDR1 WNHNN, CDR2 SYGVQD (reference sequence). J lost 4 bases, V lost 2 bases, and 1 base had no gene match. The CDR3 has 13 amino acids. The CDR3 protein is CASSEGQGYEQYF. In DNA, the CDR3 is TGCGCCAGCAGTGAGGGACAGGGTTACGAGCAGTACTTC.

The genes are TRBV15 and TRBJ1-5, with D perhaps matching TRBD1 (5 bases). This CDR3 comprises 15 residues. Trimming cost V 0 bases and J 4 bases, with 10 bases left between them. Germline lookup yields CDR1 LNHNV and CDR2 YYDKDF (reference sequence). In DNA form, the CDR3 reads TGTGCCACCAGCAGAGATAAGGGGCTGAATCAGCCCCAGCATTTT. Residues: CATSRDKGLNQPQHF. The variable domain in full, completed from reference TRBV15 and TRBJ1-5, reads DAMVIQNPRYQVTQFGKPVTLSCSQTLNHNVMYWYQQKSSQAPKLLFHYYDKDFNNEADTPDNFQSRRPNTSFCFLDIRSPGLGDTAMYLCATSRDKGLNQPQHFGDGTRLSIL.

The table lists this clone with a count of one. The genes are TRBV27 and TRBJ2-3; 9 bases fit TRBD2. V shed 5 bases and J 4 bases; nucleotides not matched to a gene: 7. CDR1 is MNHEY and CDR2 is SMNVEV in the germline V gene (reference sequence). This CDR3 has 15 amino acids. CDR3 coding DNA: TGTGCCAGCAGTCATAGCGGGAGTCGGGCAGATACGCAGTATTTT. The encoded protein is CASSHSGSRADTQYF.

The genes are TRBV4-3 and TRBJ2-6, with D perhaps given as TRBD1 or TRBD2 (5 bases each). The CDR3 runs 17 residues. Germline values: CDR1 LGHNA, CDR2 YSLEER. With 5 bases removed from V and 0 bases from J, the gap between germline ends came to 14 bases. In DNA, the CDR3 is TGCGCCAGCAGCGGGGGAGACAGTCCCTCTGGGGCCAACGTCCTGACTTTC. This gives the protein CASSGGDSPSGANVLTF.

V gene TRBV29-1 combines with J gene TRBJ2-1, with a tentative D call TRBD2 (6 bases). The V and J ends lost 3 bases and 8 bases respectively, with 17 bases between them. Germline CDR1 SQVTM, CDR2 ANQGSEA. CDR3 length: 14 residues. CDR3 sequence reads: CSVERDWGWDEQFF. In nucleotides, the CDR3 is TGCAGCGTTGAGCGGGACTGGGGTTGGGATGAGCAGTTCTTC.